This T cell receptor beta chain derives from a study of human thymus T cells. Whole-study findings and limits: Seemingly biased V and J gene usage marked thymic and blood repertoires. Related studies noted strongly shared thymic repertoires across unrelated people.

About this clone: Its target is not known.

The protocol was immunoSEQ multiplex PCR, while the TCRdb copy is restricted to in-frame clones and leaves out a portion. Of 86,000 or so clones in the sample, just over 95% were seen once. Surgeons resected thymus tissue during corrective heart surgery. Congenital heart defects were the reason for the corrective surgery that the donors, healthy Finnish infants, were having. Germline V gene sequence: CDR1 MGHRA, CDR2 YSYEKL. V was trimmed by 1 base and J by 8 bases, leaving 17 bases between them. This CDR3 is built from 16 residues. The V gene is TRBV4-1, the J gene TRBJ1-4, with D maybe TRBD1 (5 bases). Sequencing was carried out using thymus tissue. The receptor's source is a boy under two years old with a congenital heart defect but otherwise immunologically healthy. For the CDR3, the DNA is TGCGCCAGCAGCCAAGGCCATTGTGGGGCAAGGGAAAAACTGTTTTTT. Translating gives CASSQGHCGAREKLFF.